These 17 T cell receptor beta chains came from one sample sequenced in a study of response to subunit inactivated influenza vaccine. Each CDR3 protein is one row after TCRdb ran MiXCR on the RT-PCR reads. The data show about 160,000 distinct CDR3 sequences, 11% seen once. Sequencing was performed on non-naive T cells sorted from PBMCs, taken about 40 days after vaccination. These receptors originate from a man aged 50 to 59 who received an inactivated influenza vaccine.

V and J are TRBV20-1 and TRBJ2-5; TRBD2 aligns across 13 bases. Germline V gene lookup returns CDR1 DFQATT and CDR2 SNEGSKA (reference sequence). The CDR3 covers 19 residues. Losses at the gene ends were 0 bases for V and 2 bases for J; bases not matched to a gene: 12. CDR3 in amino acids: CSARDRILAGGNKQETQYF. Here the CDR3 DNA reads TGCAGTGCTAGAGATCGTATACTAGCGGGGGGGAATAAACAAGAGACCCAGTACTTC.

This clonotype was observed many times. The V gene is TRBV7-9, the J gene TRBJ2-1; D is perhaps TRBD2 (6 bases). V lost 5 bases to trimming and J lost 10 bases, with 18 bases between them. Germline CDR1 and CDR2: SEHNR and FQNEAQ (reference sequence). The CDR3 loop spans 14 amino acids. The CDR3 DNA reads TGTGCCAGCAGCCCCCCTGGGGGGATAGGGGAGCAGTTCTTC. This gives the protein CASSPPGGIGEQFF.

V and J are TRBV24-1 and TRBJ1-3; D not certain. The CDR3 sequence is 14 residues long. V was pared by 0 bases and J by 0 bases, with 2 bases between. From germline, CDR1 is KGHDR and CDR2 SFDVKD. The DNA of the CDR3 is TGTGCCACCAGTGATTTGAGCTCTGGAAACACCATATATTTT. Its translation is CATSDLSSGNTIYF.

J is TRBJ2-3 and V is TRBV7-8; D possibly corresponds to TRBD1 (6 bases). Germline CDR1 SGHVS, CDR2 FQNEAQ. V was trimmed by 5 bases and J by 6 bases, leaving 21 bases between them. There are 16 residues in the CDR3. The CDR3 nucleotides are TGTGCCAGCAGCCAAGGGGGACGGACTGCCCGGGATACGCAGTATTTT. It codes for CASSQGGRTARDTQYF.

This clonotype was observed a few times. The V call is TRBV2, the J call TRBJ2-7; the match to TRBD1 covers 9 bases. CDR3 length equals 15 residues. The V gene's germline CDR1 is SNHLY and CDR2 FYNNEI. V was clipped by 1 base and J by 3 bases; unmatched bases: 4. The CDR3 loop is CASSEGATGGYEQYF. CDR3 coding DNA: TGTGCCAGCAGTGAAGGGGCGACAGGGGGCTACGAGCAGTACTTC.

This clonotype was recorded a few times. V and J are TRBV4-3 and TRBJ2-7; D gene ambiguous. The germline V and J ends were trimmed by 4 bases and 0 bases, with 22 bases remaining between them. Germline V gene sequence: CDR1 LGHNA, CDR2 YSLEER. This CDR3 spans 18 amino acids. DNA of the CDR3: TGCGCCAGCAGCCTCTCCTTAGGAAGGCAAATCGACTCCTACGAGCAGTACTTC. Translating it yields CASSLSLGRQIDSYEQYF.

This clonotype was seen a handful of times. The rearrangement joins TRBV3-1 to TRBJ2-2; D is undetermined. The length of the CDR3 is 13 residues. Trimming removed 5 bases from V and 0 bases from J, with 4 bases in between. Germline CDR1 and CDR2: LGHDT and YNNKEL (reference sequence). CDR3 sequence: CASSYANTGELFF. The CDR3 DNA reads TGTGCCAGCAGCTACGCGAACACCGGGGAGCTGTTTTTT. Drawing the rest from reference TRBV3-1 and TRBJ2-2, the complete variable domain is DTAVSQTPKYLVTQMGNDKSIKCEQNLGHDTMYWYKQDSKKFLKIMFSYNNKELIINETVPNRFSPKSPDKAHLNLHINSLELGDSAVYFCASSYANTGELFFGEGSRLTVL.

A word on this clonotype: A much larger clone differs by one base, so this may be a read error. The chain has TRBV7-9 and TRBJ2-2; maybe TRBD1 (5 bases). The germline V and J ends were trimmed by 6 bases and 0 bases, with 11 bases remaining between them. In germline, CDR1 is SEHNR, CDR2 FQNEAQ (reference sequence). The CDR3 is 15 residues long. The CDR3 is CASSWGSTNTGELFF. In nucleotides, the CDR3 is TGTGCCAGCAGTTGGGGCAGCACGAACACCGGGGAGCTGTTTTTT.

Regarding this clonotype: A read error is possible here, since a much larger clone lies one base away. This sequence joins TRBV20-1 and TRBJ2-2, with D perhaps assigned TRBD1 or TRBD2 (5 bases each). CDR1 and CDR2 (germline): DFQATT, SNEGSKA (reference sequence). This CDR3 region has 15 residues. Here the CDR3 reads CSAQTDRGHDGEPFF. The CDR3 DNA reads as TGCAGTGCACAGACTGACCGCGGACATGACGGGGAGCCGTTTTTT.

This clonotype was seen more than once but under ten times. The chain is built from TRBV11-1 and TRBJ2-3; 7 bases align to TRBD2. Germline V gene data show CDR1 as SGHAT and CDR2 as FQDESV (reference sequence). The CDR3 spans 20 residues. After removal of 1 base from V and 0 bases from J, the junction contained 16 bases not matched to a gene. The CDR3: CASSLGELAGAAPSTDTQYF. Here the CDR3 DNA reads TGTGCCAGCAGCTTAGGGGAACTGGCGGGAGCTGCCCCTAGCACAGATACGCAGTATTTT.

This clonotype has a handful of counts. The chain has TRBV20-1 and TRBJ2-7; 8 bases line up with TRBD2. J lost 5 bases, V lost 0 bases, and 9 bases had no gene match. This CDR3 is built from 15 residues. Per the germline V gene, CDR1 is DFQATT and CDR2 is SNEGSKA (reference sequence). In nucleotides, the CDR3 is TGCAGTGCTAGAGATCAAGTAAGCGGGAGTAACGAGCAGTACTTC. Protein product: CSARDQVSGSNEQYF.

The table lists this clonotype with many counts. V is TRBV12-3 or TRBV12-4 and J is TRBJ1-4; TRBD1 aligns across 8 bases. CDR3 length: 14 residues. V was clipped by 6 bases and J by 8 bases; unmatched bases: 8. In nucleotides, the CDR3 is TGTGCCAGCAGACGGACAGGGCCGACAGAAAAACTGTTTTTT. It yields the protein CASRRTGPTEKLFF.

This clonotype turned up a few times. V is TRBV28 and J is TRBJ1-4, with 8 bases aligning to TRBD1. CDR1 and CDR2 (germline): MDHEN, SYDVKM. Trimming at V came to 9 bases and at J to 7 bases, leaving 10 bases not matched to a gene. The CDR3 has 14 amino acids. CDR3 nucleotide sequence: TGTGCCAGTAACACCAGGGGGCGAGGTGAAAAACTGTTTTTT. Amino acid sequence: CASNTRGRGEKLFF.

The chain links TRBV20-1 to TRBJ1-6; D gene unclear. Trimming removed 7 bases from V and 10 bases from J, with 20 bases in between. CDR3 size: 14 residues. CDR1 is DFQATT and CDR2 is SNEGSKA in the germline V gene (reference sequence). CDR3 region: CSVSTGRMGSPLHF. As DNA, the CDR3 is TGCAGTGTCTCGACCGGCAGGATGGGATCACCCCTCCACTTT.

V is TRBV27 and J is TRBJ1-3; D is uncertain. This CDR3 spans 14 amino acids. The V end was cut by 4 bases, the J end by 1 base, with 8 bases between. Germline CDR1 reads MNHEY; CDR2 reads SMNVEV (reference sequence). The CDR3 DNA is TGTGCCAGCAGTTCCCACAAATCTGGAAACACCATATATTTT. Protein: CASSSHKSGNTIYF.

The rearrangement links TRBV29-1 to TRBJ2-2; the D call may be TRBD1 or TRBD2 (5 bases each). With 6 bases removed from V and 0 bases from J, the gap between germline ends came to 14 bases. Germline V gene data show CDR1 as SQVTM and CDR2 as ANQGSEA. This CDR3 contains 15 residues. Written as DNA, the CDR3 is TGCAGCGTATCTTCCGGGACCGCGAACACCGGGGAGCTGTTTTTT. It specifies CSVSSGTANTGELFF.

This clonotype has a handful of counts. This chain connects TRBV7-9 to TRBJ1-1; D remains unclear. The CDR3 is 14 residues long. Germline values: CDR1 SEHNR, CDR2 FQNEAQ (reference sequence). The V and J ends lost 9 bases and 4 bases respectively, with 18 bases between them. CDR3 loop: CASQSLGSITEAFF. CDR3 bases: TGTGCCAGTCAGAGCTTGGGCAGCATCACTGAAGCTTTCTTT.